Sequencing of this T cell receptor beta chain was carried out in a study of T cell responses to AZD1222 COVID-19 vaccine. Study findings and constraints: Dominant CD4 TCR responses targeted spike regions 160-218 and 743-854. Most donors were white British and more were female, and clonal diversity was possibly underestimated. At baseline, just six or seven AZD1222 recipients tested seropositive. Among spike-specific TCRs, nearly half reportedly target unmutated variant regions.

Sequencing used immunoSEQ multiplex PCR; TCRdb keeps in-frame clones, though not all of them. This table holds 100,000 to 150,000 clones, less than 95% found once. Germline CDR1 is KGHDR and CDR2 is SFDVKD. V lost 7 bases to trimming and J lost 2 bases; unmatched junction nucleotides: 9. CDR3 size: 15 residues. Concerning this clone itself: The antigen is not known.

J is TRBJ1-1 and V is TRBV24-1; 7 bases align to TRBD1. The sample here was peripheral blood, taken on day 0 of MenACWY control vaccination. This clonotype was sampled from an adult in good health. The CDR3 nucleotides read TGTGCCACCAGAACCACCGGGACAGACAACACTGAAGCTTTCTTT. As protein: CATRTTGTDNTEAFF.